The 3 T cell receptor beta chains listed next were all sequenced from one sample in a study of blood T cell repertoires in COVID-19 (dated by TCRdb to about 2020). The method behind the library was the immunoSEQ multiplex PCR assay. Here the immuneACCESS table is served through TCRdb, limited to in-frame sequences with V and J called. Missing clones are a known gap in these copies; in checked studies unresolved V genes cover under half, and the rest lacks a known reason. The sample data list roughly 200,000 clones, and around 85% of these were observed just once. The ten largest account for less than 15% of the sample. The sequenced material came from peripheral blood. Receptors originate from a man in his fifties or sixties who had recovered from COVID-19.

This chain connects TRBV12-3 or TRBV12-4 to TRBJ2-7; 7 nucleotides line up with TRBD1. There are 12 residues in the CDR3. The junction had 7 bases not matched to a gene; V was cut back by 5 bases and J by 9 bases. The CDR3 is CASSRRDSGQYF. CDR3 bases: TGTGCCAGCAGTAGACGGGACAGCGGGCAGTACTTC.

The chain links TRBV7-3 to TRBJ2-7, with D maybe TRBD1 (5 bases). There are 16 residues in the CDR3. CDR1 and CDR2 from the germline V gene are SGHTA and FQGTGA. Deletions cut 4 bases from V and 0 bases from J, with 16 bases between. The CDR3 coding sequence is TGTGCCAGCAGCTCCCGCATTAGGGGTAGCTCCTACGAGCAGTACTTC. Translating it yields CASSSRIRGSSYEQYF.

CDR3 loop: CASSQPGQGRGGELFF. The CDR3 DNA follows: TGTGCCAGCAGCCAACCCGGACAGGGTCGGGGCGGGGAGCTGTTTTTT. The chain recombines TRBV3-1 (or the pseudogene TRBV3-2) with TRBJ2-2; TRBD1 matches at 8 bases. Unmatched junction bases numbered 9, after V lost 2 bases and J lost 7 bases. Germline V gene lookup returns CDR1 LGHDT and CDR2 YNNKEL (reference sequence). This CDR3 has 16 residues.